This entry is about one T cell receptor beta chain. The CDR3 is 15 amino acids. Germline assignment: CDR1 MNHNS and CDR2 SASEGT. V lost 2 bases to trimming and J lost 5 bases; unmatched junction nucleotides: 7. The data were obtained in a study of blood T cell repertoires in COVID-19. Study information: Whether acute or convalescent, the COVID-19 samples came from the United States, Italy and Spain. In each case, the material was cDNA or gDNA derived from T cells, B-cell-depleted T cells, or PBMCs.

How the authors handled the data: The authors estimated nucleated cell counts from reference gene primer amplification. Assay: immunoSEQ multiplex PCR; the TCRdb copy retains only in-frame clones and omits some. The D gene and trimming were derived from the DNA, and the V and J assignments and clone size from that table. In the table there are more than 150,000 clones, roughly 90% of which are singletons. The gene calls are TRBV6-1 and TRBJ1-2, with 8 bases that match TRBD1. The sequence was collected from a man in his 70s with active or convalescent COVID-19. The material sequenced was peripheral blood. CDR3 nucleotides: TGTGCCAGCAGTGAACTCGGGACAGGAGGTTATGGCTACACCTTC. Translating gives CASSELGTGGYGYTF.